This is a list of T cell receptor beta chains from one sample in a study of blood T cell repertoires in COVID-19. Produced via immunoSEQ multiplex PCR; TCRdb's table is partial and in-frame only. The data show 200,000 to 250,000 clones, with more than 75% seen just once and about 1.6% held by the top ten. Source material: peripheral blood. The receptors stem from an older woman who had recovered from COVID-19. The CDR3 runs from the conserved cysteine through the conserved F or W. The order of the fields is D gene, CDR3 length, clone size, J gene, V gene, CDR3 DNA, CDR3 protein. The D gene is left open where the match is weak. Expanded clones are given a class, and other clones once, few, many or no size at all.

>-|14|few|TRBJ1-6|TRBV7-9
TGTGCCAGCAGCAATAGACAGCAAGTTTCACCCCTCCACTTT
CASSNRQQVSPLHF
>-|12|-|TRBJ2-2|TRBV19
TGTGCCAGTAATGGGGCGATCGGGGAGCTGTTTTTT
CASNGAIGELFF
>-|13|-|TRBJ2-7|TRBV2
TGTGCCAGCGAGAGAAACTATGGCTACGAGCAGTACTTC
CASERNYGYEQYF
>-|16|-|TRBJ2-7|TRBV3-1/TRBV3-2
TGTGCCAGCAGCCAAGCGGTCCAGCTAGCTTACTACGAGCAGTACTTC
CASSQAVQLAYYEQYF
>-|14|-|TRBJ1-3|TRBV6-5
TGTGCCAGCAGCCCCGACCCCAGGGGAAACACCATATATTTT
CASSPDPRGNTIYF
>-|14|many|TRBJ2-3|TRBV4-2
TGTGCCAGCAGCCAAGTTGGAGCTTCAGATACGCAGTATTTT
CASSQVGASDTQYF
>-|15|-|TRBJ1-4|TRBV7-7
TGTGCTAGCAGCTTAGCGCCGGGAGGCCATGAAAAACTGTTTTTT
CASSLAPGGHEKLFF
>-|14|-|TRBJ2-5|TRBV12-5
TGTGCTAGTGGACTCGGGGAAGTGCAAGAGACCCAGTACTTC
CASGLGEVQETQYF
>-|11|-|TRBJ2-7|TRBV24-1
TGTGCCACCAGTGATAGGGGGGAGCAGTACTTC
CATSDRGEQYF
>-|16|-|TRBJ2-4|TRBV18
TGTGCCAGCTCTCGGACAGCGGCCCAGGCCAAAAACATTCAGTACTTC
CASSRTAAQAKNIQYF
>-|14|-|TRBJ1-1|TRBV9
TGTGCCAGCAGCGTAGGAGTTCTGAACACTGAAGCTTTCTTT
CASSVGVLNTEAFF
>-|14|-|TRBJ2-2|TRBV19
TGTGCCAGTAGTATTAACAGGAACACCGGGGAGCTGTTTTTT
CASSINRNTGELFF
>-|14|-|TRBJ2-7|TRBV28
TGTGCCAGCAGTTTCCAACCAGGGGCCTACGAGCAGTACTTC
CASSFQPGAYEQYF
>TRBD2|15|-|TRBJ2-3|TRBV5-6
TGTGCCAGCAGACCCACGGGAGCGGGGGGACGGGACGCAGTATTT
CASRPTGAGGRDAVF
>-|15|-|TRBJ2-7|TRBV3-1/TRBV3-2
TGTGCCAGCAGCCAAGGTTGGGACAACACCTACGAGCAGTACTTC
CASSQGWDNTYEQYF
>-|16|-|TRBJ1-1|TRBV2
TGTGCCAGCAGTGAAGGGGAGGGTAGAGGGAACACTGAAGCTTTCTTT
CASSEGEGRGNTEAFF
>TRBD1|17|-|TRBJ2-2|TRBV11-2
TGTGCCAGCAGATCTCTTCGACAGGGGAAGAACACCGGGGAGCTGTTTTTT
CASRSLRQGKNTGELFF
>-|14|-|TRBJ1-5|TRBV3-1/TRBV3-2
TGTGCCAGCAGCAACCGACAGAGCAATCAGCCCCAGCATTTT
CASSNRQSNQPQHF
>-|15|-|TRBJ2-1|TRBV18
TGTGCCAGCTCACCAACAGGGTGGGAATACAATGAGCAGTTCTTC
CASSPTGWEYNEQFF
>TRBD1|14|once|TRBJ2-5|TRBV14
TGTGCCAGCAGCCAAATACAGGGGAGTGGGACCCAGTACTTC
CASSQIQGSGTQYF